A selection of T cell receptor beta chains follows, all from one sample in a study of T cells after yellow fever vaccination. TCRdb independently ran MiXCR on the 5' RACE reads; one entry per CDR3 protein. Of 78,000 or so distinct CDR3 sequences in the sample, around 7.7% are singletons; the top ten hold 25% to 35%. The sample was CD8+ T cells sorted from PBMCs, taken about 10 days after the first yellow fever vaccination. The receptors were sampled from a man between 18 and 35 years old who received the YFV17D yellow fever vaccine. Both conserved end residues are part of each CDR3. The order of the fields is clone size, J gene, D gene, V gene, CDR3 DNA, CDR3 protein. The D gene is left open where the match is weak. Clone size is shown for a subset of rows, as once, few, many or a class of expanded clone.

clone_size: few; j_call: TRBJ2-7; d_call: TRBD1; v_call: TRBV4-1; cdr3_nt: TGCGCCAGCAGCCTCACAGGGGGCCATTCCTACGAGCAGTACTTC; cdr3_aa: CASSLTGGHSYEQYF
clone_size: many; j_call: TRBJ2-1; d_call: TRBD2; v_call: TRBV4-3; cdr3_nt: TGCGCCAGCAGCCAAGATACCGGGGGGGCCAATGAGCAGTTCTTC; cdr3_aa: CASSQDTGGANEQFF
clone_size: NA; j_call: TRBJ1-1; d_call: NA; v_call: TRBV5-1; cdr3_nt: TGCGCCAGCCAACCCCGCCCGGGGCCCACTGAAGCTTTCTTT; cdr3_aa: CASQPRPGPTEAFF
clone_size: many; j_call: TRBJ2-7; d_call: TRBD2; v_call: TRBV2; cdr3_nt: TGTGCCAGCAACGGGGGGGACTACTACGAGCAGTACTTC; cdr3_aa: CASNGGDYYEQYF
clone_size: few; j_call: TRBJ1-5; d_call: NA; v_call: TRBV20-1; cdr3_nt: TGCAGTGCTAGAGATCAGACAGCTCCCCCCGGGCCCCAGCATTTT; cdr3_aa: CSARDQTAPPGPQHF
clone_size: many; j_call: TRBJ1-5; d_call: NA; v_call: TRBV4-1; cdr3_nt: TGCGCCAGCAGCCAAGATGGGTTAAGACAGCCCCAGCATTTT; cdr3_aa: CASSQDGLRQPQHF
clone_size: many; j_call: TRBJ2-7; d_call: NA; v_call: TRBV10-3; cdr3_nt: TGTGCCATCAGTGATTCCGCCAGGGCCTACGAGCAGTACTTC; cdr3_aa: CAISDSARAYEQYF
clone_size: few; j_call: TRBJ1-5; d_call: NA; v_call: TRBV7-9; cdr3_nt: TGTGCCAGCAGCTCAAGCCGAGACGGCAATCAGCCCCAGCATTTT; cdr3_aa: CASSSSRDGNQPQHF
clone_size: NA; j_call: TRBJ2-7; d_call: NA; v_call: TRBV6-2/TRBV6-3; cdr3_nt: TGTGCCAGCAGTTTACTGGGGGGCGCCTACGAGCAGTACTTC; cdr3_aa: CASSLLGGAYEQYF
clone_size: NA; j_call: TRBJ2-1; d_call: TRBD2; v_call: TRBV6-1; cdr3_nt: TGTGCCAGCAGTAAGGACAGACTAGCGGGGGGAAGGAATGAGCAGTTCTTC; cdr3_aa: CASSKDRLAGGRNEQFF
clone_size: many; j_call: TRBJ2-3; d_call: NA; v_call: TRBV7-9; cdr3_nt: TGTGCCAGCAGCGGAGGGACAGGCACAGATACGCAGTATTTT; cdr3_aa: CASSGGTGTDTQYF
clone_size: many; j_call: TRBJ2-3; d_call: NA; v_call: TRBV10-3; cdr3_nt: TGTGCCATCAGTGGAAGGTTAGGGTTGGACACAGATACGCAGTATTTT; cdr3_aa: CAISGRLGLDTDTQYF
clone_size: NA; j_call: TRBJ2-5; d_call: NA; v_call: TRBV4-3; cdr3_nt: TGCGCCAGCAGCCCCACCCTAAAGGGAAAAGAGACCCAGTACTTC; cdr3_aa: CASSPTLKGKETQYF
clone_size: NA; j_call: TRBJ1-6; d_call: TRBD1; v_call: TRBV5-1; cdr3_nt: TGCGCCAGCAGCGCGGACAGGGGATTCGTAAATTCACCCCTCCACTTT; cdr3_aa: CASSADRGFVNSPLHF
clone_size: few; j_call: TRBJ1-2; d_call: TRBD1; v_call: TRBV7-9; cdr3_nt: TGTGCCAGCAGCCTCCCGAAACAGGGGAGTTTGGTAGGCTACACCTTC; cdr3_aa: CASSLPKQGSLVGYTF
clone_size: many; j_call: TRBJ1-2; d_call: NA; v_call: TRBV29-1; cdr3_nt: TGCAGCGTTGAAGATCAGTTACGAGGGGGCTACACCTTC; cdr3_aa: CSVEDQLRGGYTF
clone_size: few; j_call: TRBJ1-1; d_call: NA; v_call: TRBV12-5; cdr3_nt: TGTGCTAGTGGTTTCTTTGTGTGGGGGAGGGACACTGAAGCTTTCTTT; cdr3_aa: CASGFFVWGRDTEAFF
clone_size: few; j_call: TRBJ1-6; d_call: NA; v_call: TRBV6-6; cdr3_nt: TGTGCCAGCCGAGCGGACAGTCTCTCACCCCTCCACTTT; cdr3_aa: CASRADSLSPLHF